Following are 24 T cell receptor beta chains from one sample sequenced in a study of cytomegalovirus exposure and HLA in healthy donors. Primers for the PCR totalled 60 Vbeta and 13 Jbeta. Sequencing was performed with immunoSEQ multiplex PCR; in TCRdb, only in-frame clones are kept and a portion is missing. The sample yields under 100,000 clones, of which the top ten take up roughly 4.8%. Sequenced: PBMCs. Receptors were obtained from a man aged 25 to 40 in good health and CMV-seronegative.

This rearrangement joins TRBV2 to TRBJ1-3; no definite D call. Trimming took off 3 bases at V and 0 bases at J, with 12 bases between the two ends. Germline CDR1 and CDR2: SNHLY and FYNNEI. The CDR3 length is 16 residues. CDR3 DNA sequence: TGTGCCAGCAGTGACGGTGGGCAAAGCTCTGGAAACACCATATATTTT. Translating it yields CASSDGGQSSGNTIYF. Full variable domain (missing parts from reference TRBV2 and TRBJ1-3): EPEVTQTPSHQVTQMGQEVILRCVPISNHLYFYWYRQILGQKVEFLVSFYNNEISEKSEIFDDQFSVERPDGSNFTLKIRSTKLEDSAMYFCASSDGGQSSGNTIYFGEGSWLTVV.

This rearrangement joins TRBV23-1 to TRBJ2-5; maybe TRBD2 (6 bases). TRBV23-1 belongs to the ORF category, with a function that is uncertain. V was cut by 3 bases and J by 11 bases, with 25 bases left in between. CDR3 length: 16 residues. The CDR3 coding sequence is TGCGCCAGCAGTCACGCCACGGGGGTGGGATTTGGCGGACAGTACTTC. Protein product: CASSHATGVGFGGQYF.

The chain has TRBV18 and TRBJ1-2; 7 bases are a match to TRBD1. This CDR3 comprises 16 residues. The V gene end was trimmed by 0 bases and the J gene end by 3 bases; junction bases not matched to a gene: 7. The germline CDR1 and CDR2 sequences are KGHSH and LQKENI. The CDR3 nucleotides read TGTGCCAGCTCACCACCAGGGGGCCTGGGGGACTATGGCTACACCTTC. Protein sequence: CASSPPGGLGDYGYTF.

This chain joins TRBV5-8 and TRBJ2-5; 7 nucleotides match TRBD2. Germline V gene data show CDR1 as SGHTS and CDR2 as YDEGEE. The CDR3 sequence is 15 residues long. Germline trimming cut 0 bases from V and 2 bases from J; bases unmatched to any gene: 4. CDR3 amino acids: CASSLEGTKQETQYF. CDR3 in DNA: TGTGCCAGCAGCTTGGAAGGGACTAAGCAAGAGACCCAGTACTTC.

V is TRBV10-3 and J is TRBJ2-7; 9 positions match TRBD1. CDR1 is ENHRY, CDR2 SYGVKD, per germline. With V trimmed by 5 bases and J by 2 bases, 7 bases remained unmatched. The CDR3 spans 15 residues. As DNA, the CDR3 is TGTGCCATCAGTCCCCGGGACAGGGTCACCTACGAGCAGTACTTC. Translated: CAISPRDRVTYEQYF.

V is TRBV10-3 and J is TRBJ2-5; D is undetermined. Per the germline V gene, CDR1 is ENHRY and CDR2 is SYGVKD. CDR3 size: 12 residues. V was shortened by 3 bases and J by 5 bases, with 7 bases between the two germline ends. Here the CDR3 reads CAISESAETQYF. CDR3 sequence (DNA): TGTGCCATCAGTGAATCAGCGGAGACCCAGTACTTC.

The CDR3 is CASSLGPNEQFF. CDR3 DNA sequence: TGTGCCAGCAGTTTAGGGCCCAATGAGCAGTTCTTC. The gene calls are TRBV27 and TRBJ2-1; D call uncertain. Germline V CDR1 and CDR2: MNHEY, SMNVEV (reference sequence). Trimming took off 2 bases at V and 6 bases at J, with 5 bases between the two ends. This CDR3 is 12 amino acids long.

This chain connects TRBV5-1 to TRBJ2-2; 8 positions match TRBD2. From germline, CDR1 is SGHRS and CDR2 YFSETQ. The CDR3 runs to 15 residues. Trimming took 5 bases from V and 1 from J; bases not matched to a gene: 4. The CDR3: CASSLSGENTGELFF. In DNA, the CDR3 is TGCGCCAGCAGTCTTAGCGGGGAGAACACCGGGGAGCTGTTTTTT. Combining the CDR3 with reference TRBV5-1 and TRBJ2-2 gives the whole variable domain KAGVTQTPRYLIKTRGQQVTLSCSPISGHRSVSWYQQTPGQGLQFLFEYFSETQRNKGNFPGRFSGRQFSNSRSEMNVSTLELGDSALYLCASSLSGENTGELFFGEGSRLTVL.

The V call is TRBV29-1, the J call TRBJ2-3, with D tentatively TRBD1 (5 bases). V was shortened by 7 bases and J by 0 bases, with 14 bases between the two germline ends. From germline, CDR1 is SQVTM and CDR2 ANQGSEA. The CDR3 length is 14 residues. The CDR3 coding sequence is TGCAGCGCCGAGGAACAGGCTAGCACAGATACGCAGTATTTT. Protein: CSAEEQASTDTQYF.

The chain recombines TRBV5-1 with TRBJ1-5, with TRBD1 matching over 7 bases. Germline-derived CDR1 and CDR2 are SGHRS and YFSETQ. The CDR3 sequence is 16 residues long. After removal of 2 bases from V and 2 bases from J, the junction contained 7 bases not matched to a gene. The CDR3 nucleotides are TGCGCCAGCAGCTTAGGAGGGGGCGGAGGCAATCAGCCCCAGCATTTT. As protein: CASSLGGGGGNQPQHF.

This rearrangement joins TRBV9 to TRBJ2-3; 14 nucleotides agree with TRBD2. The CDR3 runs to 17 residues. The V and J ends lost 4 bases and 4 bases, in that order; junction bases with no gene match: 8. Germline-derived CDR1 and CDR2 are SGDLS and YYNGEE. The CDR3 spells CASSTGLAGVEADTQYF. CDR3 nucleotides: TGTGCCAGCAGCACGGGACTAGCGGGAGTGGAGGCAGATACGCAGTATTTT.

The CDR3 nucleotides read TGTGCCAGCAGCTTGGCTTTCGCCAGGGGGTCCACTGAAGCTTTCTTT. The encoded protein is CASSLAFARGSTEAFF. The chain combines TRBV5-4 with TRBJ1-1; TRBD1 matches at 7 bases. Germline V CDR1 and CDR2: SGHNT, YYREEE (reference sequence). The CDR3 sequence is 16 residues long. Germline trimming cut 0 bases from V and 4 bases from J; bases unmatched to any gene: 9.

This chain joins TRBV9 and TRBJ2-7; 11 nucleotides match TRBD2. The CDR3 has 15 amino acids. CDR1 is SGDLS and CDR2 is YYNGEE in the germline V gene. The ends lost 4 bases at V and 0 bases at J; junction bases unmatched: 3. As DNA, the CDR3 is TGTGCCAGCAGCCCGGGACTAGCGGCCTCCTACGAGCAGTACTTC. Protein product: CASSPGLAASYEQYF.

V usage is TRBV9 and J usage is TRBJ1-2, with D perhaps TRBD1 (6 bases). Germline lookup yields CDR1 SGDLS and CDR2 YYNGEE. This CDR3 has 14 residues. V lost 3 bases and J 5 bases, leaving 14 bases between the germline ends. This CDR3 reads CASSAVGQGYGYTF. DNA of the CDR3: TGTGCCAGCAGCGCGGTTGGTCAGGGGTATGGCTACACCTTC.

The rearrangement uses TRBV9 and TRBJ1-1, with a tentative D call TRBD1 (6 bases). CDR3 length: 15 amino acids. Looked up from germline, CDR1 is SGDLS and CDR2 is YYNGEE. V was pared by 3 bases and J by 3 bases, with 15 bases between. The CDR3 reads CASSASSRGYTEAFF. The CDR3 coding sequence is TGTGCCAGCAGCGCAAGTTCGAGGGGGTACACTGAAGCTTTCTTT.

The CDR3 sequence: CASSYSRDSNYGYTF. CDR3 coding DNA: TGTGCCAGCAGTTACTCGAGGGACAGTAACTATGGCTACACCTTC. The chain recombines TRBV6-5 with TRBJ1-2, with 7 bases fitting TRBD1. The CDR3 loop spans 15 amino acids. Germline V lookup: CDR1 MNHEY, CDR2 SVGAGI. V dropped 0 bases and J dropped 1; count of bases not matched to a gene: 2.

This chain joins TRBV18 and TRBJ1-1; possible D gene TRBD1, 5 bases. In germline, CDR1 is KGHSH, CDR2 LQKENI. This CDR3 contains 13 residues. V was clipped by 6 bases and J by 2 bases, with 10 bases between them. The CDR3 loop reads CASSPTVNTEAFF. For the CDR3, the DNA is TGTGCCAGCTCGCCGACAGTAAACACTGAAGCTTTCTTT.

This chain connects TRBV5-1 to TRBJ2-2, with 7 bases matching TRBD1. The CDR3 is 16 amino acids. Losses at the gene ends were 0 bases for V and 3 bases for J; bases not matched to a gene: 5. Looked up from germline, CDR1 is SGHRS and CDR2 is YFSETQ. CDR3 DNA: TGCGCCAGCAGCTTGGACAGGGGCGGACACACCGGGGAGCTGTTTTTT. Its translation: CASSLDRGGHTGELFF.

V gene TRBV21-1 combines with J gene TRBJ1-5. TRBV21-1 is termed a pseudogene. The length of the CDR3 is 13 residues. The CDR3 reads CASSKDRGQPQHF. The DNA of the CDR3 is TGTGCCAGCAGCAAAGATCGGGGACAGCCCCAGCATTTT.

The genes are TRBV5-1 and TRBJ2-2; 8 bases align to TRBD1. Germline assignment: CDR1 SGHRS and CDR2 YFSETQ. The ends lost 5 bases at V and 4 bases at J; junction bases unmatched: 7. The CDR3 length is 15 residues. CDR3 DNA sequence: TGCGCCAGCAGTGACACGACAGGGGCCACCGGGGAGCTGTTTTTT. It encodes CASSDTTGATGELFF.

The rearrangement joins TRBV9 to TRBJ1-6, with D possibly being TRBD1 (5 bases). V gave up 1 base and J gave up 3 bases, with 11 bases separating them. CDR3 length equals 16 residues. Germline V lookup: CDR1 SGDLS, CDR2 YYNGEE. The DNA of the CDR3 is TGTGCCAGCAGCGTAACCGACAGCCTCTATAATTCACCCCTCCACTTT. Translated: CASSVTDSLYNSPLHF.

In nucleotides, the CDR3 is TGTGCCAGCAGCTTCGGGACATCCAACACTGAAGCTTTCTTT. Translation: CASSFGTSNTEAFF. V gene TRBV5-6 combines with J gene TRBJ1-1; D may be TRBD1 (6 bases). CDR3 length: 14 residues. CDR1 SGHDT and CDR2 YYEEEE come from the germline V gene. Trimming removed 2 bases at V and 2 bases at J, with 10 bases between.

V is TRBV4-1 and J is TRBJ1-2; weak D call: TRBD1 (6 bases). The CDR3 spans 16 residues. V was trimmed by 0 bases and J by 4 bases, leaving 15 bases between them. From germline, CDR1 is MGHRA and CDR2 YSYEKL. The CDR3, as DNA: TGCGCCAGCAGCCAAGAAACAGGGCTCCTCAGCTATGGCTACACCTTC. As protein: CASSQETGLLSYGYTF.

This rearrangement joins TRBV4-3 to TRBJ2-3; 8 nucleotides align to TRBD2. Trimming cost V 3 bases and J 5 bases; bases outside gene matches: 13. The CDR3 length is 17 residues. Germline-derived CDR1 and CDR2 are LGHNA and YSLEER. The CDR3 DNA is TGCGCCAGCAGCCACGCGGGGAGCGGGAGTACTGGAGATACGCAGTATTTT. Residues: CASSHAGSGSTGDTQYF.